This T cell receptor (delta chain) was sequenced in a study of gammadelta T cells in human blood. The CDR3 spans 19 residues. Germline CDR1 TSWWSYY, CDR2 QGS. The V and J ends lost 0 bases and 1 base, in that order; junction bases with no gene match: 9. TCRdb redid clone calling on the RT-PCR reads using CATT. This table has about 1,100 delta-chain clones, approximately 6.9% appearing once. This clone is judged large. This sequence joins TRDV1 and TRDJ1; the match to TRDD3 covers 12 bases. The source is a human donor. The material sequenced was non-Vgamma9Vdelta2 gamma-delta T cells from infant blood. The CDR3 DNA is TGTGCTCTTGGGGAACTGACCCCCCTACTGGGGGATACCACCGATAAACTCATCTTT. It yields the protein CALGELTPLLGDTTDKLIF.